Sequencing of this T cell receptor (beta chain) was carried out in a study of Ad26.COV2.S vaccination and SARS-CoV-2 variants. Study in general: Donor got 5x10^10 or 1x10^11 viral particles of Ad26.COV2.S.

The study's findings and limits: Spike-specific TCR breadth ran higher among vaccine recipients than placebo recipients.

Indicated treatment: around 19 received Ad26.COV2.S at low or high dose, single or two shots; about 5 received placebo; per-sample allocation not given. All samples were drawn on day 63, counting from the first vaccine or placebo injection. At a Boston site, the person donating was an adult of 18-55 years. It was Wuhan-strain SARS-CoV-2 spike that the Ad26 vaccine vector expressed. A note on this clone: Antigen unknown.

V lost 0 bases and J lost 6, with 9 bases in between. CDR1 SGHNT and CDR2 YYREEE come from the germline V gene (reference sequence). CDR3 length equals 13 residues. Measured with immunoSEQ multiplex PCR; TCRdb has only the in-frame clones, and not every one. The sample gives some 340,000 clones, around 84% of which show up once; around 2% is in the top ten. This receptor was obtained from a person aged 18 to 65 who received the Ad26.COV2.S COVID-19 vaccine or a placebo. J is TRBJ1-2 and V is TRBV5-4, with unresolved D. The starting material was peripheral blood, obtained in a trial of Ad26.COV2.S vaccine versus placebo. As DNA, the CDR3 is TGTGCCAGCAGCTTGGGGGGTGGAGATGGCTACACCTTC. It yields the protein CASSLGGGDGYTF.